Sequencing of this TCR beta chain was carried out in a study of monozygotic twins with cystic fibrosis. Remarks on this clone: Its specificity is not known.

Trimming cost V 2 bases and J 0 bases, with 10 bases left between them. The V gene's germline CDR1 is MNHEY and CDR2 SMNVEV (reference sequence). The CDR3 extends over 15 amino acids. Broader study findings: Low clonality (median about 0.0095) suggested a mostly naive repertoire. Unrelated CF individuals shared fewer identical clonotypes than monozygotic CF twins.

Using immunoSEQ multiplex PCR, the repertoire was profiled, and TCRdb retains in-frame clones only, with some absent. This sample has some 35,000 clones, with 75% to 95% found just once. J is TRBJ1-2 and V is TRBV27, with D uncertain. Sequenced material: blood. This clonotype was sampled from a boy between 2 and 10 years old with cystic fibrosis. Written as DNA, the CDR3 is TGTGCCAGCAGTTTAGTCCGGGGAGCTAACTATGGCTACACCTTC. Residues: CASSLVRGANYGYTF.